The source of this T cell receptor (beta chain) is a study of blood T cell repertoires in COVID-19. Background on the study: Whether acute or convalescent, the COVID-19 samples came from the United States, Italy and Spain. Sample material is recorded as cDNA or gDNA derived from T cells, B-cell-depleted T cells, or PBMCs.

As handled by the study authors: From reference gene primer amplification, estimates of nucleated cell counts were derived. The repertoire was sequenced with immunoSEQ multiplex PCR; TCRdb's copy has only in-frame clones and lacks some. For V, J and clone size, that table is used; D and trimming come from the DNA. The sample yields around 180,000 clones, around 85% seen once. The CDR3 totals 11 residues. V lost 3 bases and J 11 bases, leaving 8 bases between the germline ends. Germline V gene data show CDR1 as KGHSH and CDR2 as LQKENI. Sequencing used peripheral blood. The chain has TRBV18 and TRBJ2-1; D not resolved. The receptor was isolated from an elderly woman with acute or convalescent COVID-19. CDR3 nucleotides: TGTGCCAGCTCACCGGCGGAACAGCAGTTCTTC. It codes for CASSPAEQQFF.